The 15 T cell receptor beta chains listed next were all sequenced from one sample in a study of T-cell reconstitution after alpha-beta-depleted transplantation in children. Construction of the TCRbeta library involved unique molecular identifiers. MiXCR, run by TCRdb on the PCR reads, gives a single entry per CDR3 protein. This table holds almost 600,000 distinct CDR3 sequences, roughly 30% found once. This sample comprised PBMCs, obtained before TCRalphabeta/CD19-depleted stem cell transplant. Source of these receptors: a boy under three years old with Wiskott-Aldrich syndrome, due to receive a stem cell transplant.

V usage is TRBV27 and J usage is TRBJ1-1; D is possibly TRBD1 (5 bases). Germline-derived CDR1 and CDR2 are MNHEY and SMNVEV (reference sequence). V shed 0 bases and J shed 0 bases, with 8 bases lying between them. The CDR3 sequence is 15 residues long. The CDR3 is CASSLSGRVNTEAFF. The CDR3 DNA follows: TGTGCCAGCAGTTTATCGGGCAGGGTGAACACTGAAGCTTTCTTT.

This chain connects TRBV29-1 to TRBJ1-5, with 7 positions matching TRBD1. Germline CDR1 SQVTM, CDR2 ANQGSEA. Trimming took 6 bases from V and 4 from J; bases not matched to a gene: 6. The CDR3 has 13 amino acids. CDR3 DNA: TGCAGCGTCTCCGGGACAGATAATCAGCCCCAGCATTTT. It specifies CSVSGTDNQPQHF.

The V and J genes are TRBV25-1 and TRBJ2-7, with a possible D match to TRBD2 (6 bases). The CDR3 length is 13 residues. V lost 3 bases and J 3 bases, leaving 9 bases between the germline ends. Germline-derived CDR1 and CDR2 are MGHDK and SYGVNS. CDR3: CASSDGGLYEQYF. CDR3 in DNA: TGTGCCAGCAGTGACGGGGGTCTCTACGAGCAGTACTTC.

J is TRBJ2-2 and V is TRBV6-5, with D perhaps matching TRBD2 (6 bases). The CDR3 loop spans 14 amino acids. Germline V CDR1 and CDR2: MNHEY, SVGAGI. V was shortened by 3 bases and J by 2 bases, with 7 bases between the two germline ends. CDR3 coding DNA: TGTGCCAGCAGTTATAGCGGAAACACCGGGGAGCTGTTTTTT. It translates to CASSYSGNTGELFF.

The rearrangement joins TRBV27 to TRBJ2-7; the D gene is possibly TRBD2 (6 bases). Looked up from germline, CDR1 is MNHEY and CDR2 is SMNVEV (reference sequence). V lost 0 bases and J lost 8, with 8 bases in between. CDR3 length: 12 residues. CDR3 protein: CASSLSGGKQYF. The CDR3 nucleotides are TGTGCCAGCAGTTTATCGGGAGGCAAGCAGTACTTC.

CDR3 sequence (DNA): TGCGCCAGCAGCCTCGGTTTAGGTGTAGGGAATCAGCCCCAGCATTTT. Translation gives CASSLGLGVGNQPQHF. The chain uses TRBV4-1 and TRBJ1-5; D unresolved. Trimming shortened V by 4 bases and J by 4 bases, and 17 bases separated the two germline ends. The CDR3 is 16 residues long. Germline assignment: CDR1 MGHRA and CDR2 YSYEKL.

This clonotype was seen only a few times. This chain joins TRBV9 and TRBJ2-2, with a weak D call TRBD2 (6 bases). V was trimmed by 7 bases and J by 6 bases, leaving 16 bases between them. Germline V gene lookup returns CDR1 SGDLS and CDR2 YYNGEE. The CDR3 is 14 amino acids. CDR3 bases: TGTGCCAGCGGGACCGGGGGTCCTCCCGGGGAGCTGTTTTTT. It specifies CASGTGGPPGELFF. The full variable domain, with the rest looked up from reference TRBV9 and TRBJ2-2, is DSGVTQTPKHLITATGQRVTLRCSPRSGDLSVYWYQQSLDQGLQFLIQYYNGEERAKGNILERFSAQQFPDLHSELNLSSLELGDSALYFCASGTGGPPGELFFGEGSRLTVL.

The chain uses TRBV6-5 and TRBJ1-2; 7 bases agree with TRBD1. Germline CDR1 reads MNHEY; CDR2 reads SVGAGI. There are 16 residues in the CDR3. The J segment lost 6 bases and the V segment lost 6 bases, leaving 16 bases of the junction unmatched. The CDR3 DNA follows: TGTGCCAGCAGCCTACTCCTTTCACAGGGGAAGCATGGCTACACCTTC. Residues: CASSLLLSQGKHGYTF.

This clonotype showed up just a few times. The CDR3 DNA sequence: TGTGCCAGCAGTCTAGCGGGCTACTCCTACAATGAGCAGTTCTTC. Its protein is CASSLAGYSYNEQFF. The chain has TRBV27 and TRBJ2-1; 8 bases are a match to TRBD2. The CDR3 loop spans 15 amino acids. Germline CDR1 reads MNHEY; CDR2 reads SMNVEV (reference sequence). Losses at the gene ends were 5 bases for V and 0 bases for J; bases not matched to a gene: 3.

The rearrangement links TRBV2 to TRBJ2-5, with TRBD1 matching 8 bases. V lost 6 bases, J lost 6 bases, and 21 bases stayed unmatched. The CDR3 is made up of 18 amino acids. CDR1 and CDR2 from the germline V gene are SNHLY and FYNNEI. This CDR3 reads CASRVDPPRLTGVKTQYF. The DNA for the CDR3 is TGTGCCAGCAGGGTCGATCCCCCGAGGTTGACAGGGGTGAAGACCCAGTACTTC.

The CDR3 protein is CASRWTGGYGYTF. DNA of the CDR3: TGTGCCAGCAGGTGGACAGGCGGCTATGGCTACACCTTC. The V gene is TRBV27, the J gene TRBJ1-2, with 7 bases fitting TRBD1. With V trimmed by 6 bases and J by 4 bases, 5 bases remained unmatched. This CDR3 comprises 13 residues. Germline-derived CDR1 and CDR2 are MNHEY and SMNVEV (reference sequence).

This clonotype was picked up a small number of times. The V and J genes are TRBV12-3 or TRBV12-4 and TRBJ1-1, with TRBD1 matching over 9 bases. The CDR3 loop spans 14 amino acids. With 5 bases clipped from V and 4 bases from J, the junction kept 5 bases outside the gene matches. CDR3 sequence (DNA): TGTGCCAGCAGTGCATGGACAGGGGCCACTGAAGCTTTCTTT. This gives the protein CASSAWTGATEAFF.

The chain carries TRBV20-1 and TRBJ1-5, with 8 bases aligning to TRBD1. J gave up 4 bases and V 3 bases, and 11 bases lay outside the gene matches. This CDR3 is built from 16 residues. Germline CDR1 DFQATT, CDR2 SNEGSKA (reference sequence). The DNA for the CDR3 is TGCAGTGCTAGCACCCACTCGACAGGGGCAAATCAGCCCCAGCATTTT. Amino acid sequence: CSASTHSTGANQPQHF.

A few counts support this clonotype. The V call is TRBV7-9, the J call TRBJ2-1, with TRBD2 matching over 8 bases. After removal of 5 bases from V and 7 bases from J, the junction contained 13 bases not matched to a gene. Germline V gives CDR1 SEHNR, CDR2 FQNEAQ (reference sequence). CDR3 length equals 16 residues. The CDR3 DNA reads as TGTGCCAGCAGCGTCTATCAGCGGGAGATTGGAAATGAGCAGTTCTTC. It specifies CASSVYQREIGNEQFF.

V gene TRBV6-2 or TRBV6-3 combines with J gene TRBJ2-7; TRBD1 might be the D (5 bases). The germline gives CDR1 MNHEY, CDR2 SVGEGT. The length of the CDR3 is 15 residues. V gave up 6 bases and J gave up 0 bases, with 15 bases separating them. The CDR3 DNA is TGTGCCAGCAGCCCCCCCTCGACAGCCTCCTACGAGCAGTACTTC. Translating gives CASSPPSTASYEQYF.